The 3 T cell receptor beta chains reported below all come from one sample, sequenced in a study of cytomegalovirus exposure and HLA in healthy donors. The PCR had 60 Vbeta and 13 Jbeta primers. Profiling relied on immunoSEQ multiplex PCR, and the TCRdb table lists in-frame clones only, not all of them. The sample gives 150,000 to 200,000 clones, roughly 70% of which show up once; 2.5% to 3% is in the top ten. Sequences were obtained from PBMCs. These receptors were taken from a woman aged 25 to 45 in good health and CMV-seronegative.

The V gene is TRBV6-6, the J gene TRBJ2-5; 7 nucleotides line up with TRBD2. This CDR3 is 13 amino acids long. With V trimmed by 5 bases and J by 4 bases, 4 bases remained unmatched. Per germline, CDR1 MNHNY and CDR2 SVGAGI (reference sequence). CDR3 sequence: CASSAWGGETQYF. The CDR3 DNA is TGTGCCAGCAGTGCCTGGGGGGGAGAGACCCAGTACTTC.

The chain joins TRBV28 to TRBJ1-6; D uncertain. The CDR3 covers 12 residues. Germline assignment: CDR1 MDHEN and CDR2 SYDVKM. Deletions cut 4 bases from V and 10 bases from J, with 8 bases between. For the CDR3, the DNA is TGTGCCAGCAGTTCCCCTGGCTCACCCCTCCACTTT. This codes for CASSSPGSPLHF.

The genes are TRBV6-6 and TRBJ1-6; D perhaps matches TRBD1 (5 bases). V gave up 6 bases and J gave up 7 bases, with 16 bases separating them. The CDR3 length is 15 residues. CDR1 is MNHNY and CDR2 is SVGAGI in the germline V gene (reference sequence). CDR3 region: CASRLQVEGNSPLHF. The CDR3 bases are TGTGCCAGCAGGCTACAGGTTGAAGGGAATTCACCCCTCCACTTT.